This is a list of T cell receptor beta chains from one sample in a study of human T cells and chemical hapten exposure. TCRdb called the RACE reads again in MiXCR, with one record for every CDR3 protein. The table shows 100,000 or so distinct CDR3 sequences, with more than 9.5% occurring only once. The input for sequencing was whole blood, taken in connection with sensitization to the hapten diphenylcyclopropenone (DPC). These receptors were obtained from a woman between 40 and 50 years old with alopecia areata. Some clones in this sample may be carry-over from other donors' samples. Each CDR3 is given with its conserved first and last residue. A D gene is named only where the DNA matches it firmly. Clone sizes are given selectively: once, few, many, or a class where the clone is expanded.

clone size: many
V gene: TRBV6-5
D gene: -
J gene: TRBJ1-6
CDR3 DNA: TGTGCCAGCAAGGCGGGGGCCCAATATAATTCACCCCTCCACTTT
CDR3 protein: CASKAGAQYNSPLHF

clone size: few
V gene: TRBV7-2
D gene: -
J gene: TRBJ2-5
CDR3 DNA: TGTGCCAGCAGCATACTAGGGAGCAACAGCGAGACCCAGTACTTC
CDR3 protein: CASSILGSNSETQYF

clone size: -
V gene: TRBV27
D gene: -
J gene: TRBJ2-1
CDR3 DNA: TGTGCCAGCAATGACCAGCGGAGTAGTAATGAGCAGTTCTTC
CDR3 protein: CASNDQRSSNEQFF

clone size: -
V gene: TRBV7-2
D gene: TRBD2
J gene: TRBJ2-1
CDR3 DNA: TGTGCCAGCAGCTCGGGACTAGCGGGGGCTCATAATGAGCAGTTCTTC
CDR3 protein: CASSSGLAGAHNEQFF

clone size: -
V gene: TRBV15
D gene: -
J gene: TRBJ2-5
CDR3 DNA: TGTGCCACCAGCAGAGATACGGCCCAGGAGACCCAGTACTTC
CDR3 protein: CATSRDTAQETQYF

clone size: many
V gene: TRBV10-3
D gene: -
J gene: TRBJ1-2
CDR3 DNA: TGTGCCATCAGTGGTCCCCCCACACCCGGCAACTATGGCTACACCTTC
CDR3 protein: CAISGPPTPGNYGYTF

clone size: -
V gene: TRBV29-1
D gene: -
J gene: TRBJ1-2
CDR3 DNA: TGCAGCGTTAAAATCACCGACAGGACCTATGGCTACACCTTC
CDR3 protein: CSVKITDRTYGYTF

clone size: many
V gene: TRBV18
D gene: -
J gene: TRBJ1-1
CDR3 DNA: TGTGCCAGCTCACCAGGATTCGAAGCTTTCTTT
CDR3 protein: CASSPGFEAFF

clone size: many
V gene: TRBV10-2
D gene: TRBD2
J gene: TRBJ2-3
CDR3 DNA: TGCGCCAGCAGTACCACTAGCGGGCCGTTAAGCACAGATACGCAGTATTTT
CDR3 protein: CASSTTSGPLSTDTQYF

clone size: few
V gene: TRBV20-1
D gene: -
J gene: TRBJ2-7
CDR3 DNA: TGCAGTGCTAGAGATCGGACCGGGGTCCACGAGCAGTACTTC
CDR3 protein: CSARDRTGVHEQYF

clone size: many
V gene: TRBV19
D gene: -
J gene: TRBJ2-7
CDR3 DNA: TGTGCCAGTAGTATGGGGGACGGGACGTCCTACGAGCAGTACTTC
CDR3 protein: CASSMGDGTSYEQYF

clone size: few
V gene: TRBV12-3/TRBV12-4
D gene: TRBD1
J gene: TRBJ1-2
CDR3 DNA: TGTGCCAGCTTCTCGTCGGACAGGAACTATGGCTACACCTTC
CDR3 protein: CASFSSDRNYGYTF

clone size: many
V gene: TRBV21-1
D gene: -
J gene: TRBJ2-3
CDR3 DNA: TGTGCCAGCCAAGCCCCTAGCGGGAGTGGGACAGATACGCAGTATTTT
CDR3 protein: CASQAPSGSGTDTQYF

clone size: many
V gene: TRBV12-3/TRBV12-4
D gene: -
J gene: TRBJ2-2
CDR3 DNA: TGTGCCAGCACCTCCGGGACCGCTAGTTCCCTCGACACCGGGGAGCTGTTTTTT
CDR3 protein: CASTSGTASSLDTGELFF

clone size: many
V gene: TRBV12-3/TRBV12-4
D gene: -
J gene: TRBJ2-2
CDR3 DNA: TGTGCCAGCAGCGCAGGGGATTCAGAGACCGGGGAGCTGTTTTTT
CDR3 protein: CASSAGDSETGELFF

clone size: few
V gene: TRBV7-8
D gene: TRBD2
J gene: TRBJ2-7
CDR3 DNA: TGTGCCAGCAGCGAGAGCGGGGGGAATACCCACGAGCAGTACTTC
CDR3 protein: CASSESGGNTHEQYF

clone size: many
V gene: TRBV5-5
D gene: -
J gene: TRBJ2-7
CDR3 DNA: TGTGCCAGCAGCTTGTTGTTATACGAGCAGTACTTC
CDR3 protein: CASSLLLYEQYF

clone size: few
V gene: TRBV12-3/TRBV12-4
D gene: -
J gene: TRBJ1-1
CDR3 DNA: TGTGCCAGCAGTCTGACGGTGAACACTGAAGCTTTCTTT
CDR3 protein: CASSLTVNTEAFF

clone size: few
V gene: TRBV7-2
D gene: TRBD1
J gene: TRBJ2-5
CDR3 DNA: TGTGCCAGCAGCCAAGGACAGGGCTGGCGAGAGACCCAGTACTTC
CDR3 protein: CASSQGQGWRETQYF

clone size: many
V gene: TRBV20-1
D gene: TRBD1
J gene: TRBJ1-2
CDR3 DNA: TGCAGTGCTAGAGAGGAGGACAGGGGAGGCTACACCTTC
CDR3 protein: CSAREEDRGGYTF

clone size: many
V gene: TRBV10-2
D gene: -
J gene: TRBJ2-1
CDR3 DNA: TGCGCCACACGACTCGACAATGAGCAGTTCTTC
CDR3 protein: CATRLDNEQFF

clone size: -
V gene: TRBV3-1
D gene: TRBD1
J gene: TRBJ1-2
CDR3 DNA: TGTGCCAGCAGCCTAGGCCGGGACAGATTTAACTATGGCTACACCTTC
CDR3 protein: CASSLGRDRFNYGYTF

clone size: -
V gene: TRBV11-2
D gene: -
J gene: TRBJ2-7
CDR3 DNA: TGTGCCAGCAGCTTAGGACAACTCACCTACGAGCAGTACTTC
CDR3 protein: CASSLGQLTYEQYF